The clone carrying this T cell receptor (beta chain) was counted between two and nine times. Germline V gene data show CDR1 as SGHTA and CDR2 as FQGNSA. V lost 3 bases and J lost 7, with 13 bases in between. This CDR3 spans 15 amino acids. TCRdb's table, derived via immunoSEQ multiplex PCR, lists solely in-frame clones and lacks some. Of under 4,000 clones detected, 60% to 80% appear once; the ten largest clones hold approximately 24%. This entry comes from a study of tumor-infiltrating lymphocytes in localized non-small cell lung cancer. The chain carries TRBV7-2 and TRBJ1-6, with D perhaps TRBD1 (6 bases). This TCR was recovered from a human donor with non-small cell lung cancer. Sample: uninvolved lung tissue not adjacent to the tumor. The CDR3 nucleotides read TGTGCCAGCAGCTTGGGGGGACACTTAAATTCACCCCTCCACTTT. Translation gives CASSLGGHLNSPLHF.